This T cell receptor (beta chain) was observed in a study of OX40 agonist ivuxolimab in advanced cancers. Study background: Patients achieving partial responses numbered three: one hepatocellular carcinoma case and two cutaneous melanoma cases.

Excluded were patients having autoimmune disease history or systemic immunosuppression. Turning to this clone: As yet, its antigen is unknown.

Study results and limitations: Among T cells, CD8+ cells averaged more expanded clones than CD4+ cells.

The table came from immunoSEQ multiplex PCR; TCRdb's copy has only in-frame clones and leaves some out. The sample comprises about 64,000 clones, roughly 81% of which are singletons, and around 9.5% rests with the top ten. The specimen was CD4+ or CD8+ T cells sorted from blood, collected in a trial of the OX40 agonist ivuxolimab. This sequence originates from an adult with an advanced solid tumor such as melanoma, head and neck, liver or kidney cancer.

In nucleotides, the CDR3 is TGTGCCAGCAGTTTTCAGGGGTCGGTTTTAGGAGGCTACACCTTC. Protein sequence: CASSFQGSVLGGYTF. The chain combines TRBV27 with TRBJ1-2; D may be TRBD1 (6 bases). This CDR3 is 15 amino acids long. Germline lookup yields CDR1 MNHEY and CDR2 SMNVEV (reference sequence). The V end was cut by 3 bases, the J end by 8 bases, with 19 bases between.